Sequencing of this T cell receptor beta chain was carried out in a study of CD8 T cells in Susac syndrome. RNA was extracted with the RNeasy kit, and a quantity of about 0.45 to 1 ug was reverse transcribed using random hexamers. The amplification used immunoSEQ multiplex PCR on TCR beta CDR3; it spanned 54 Vbeta and 13 Jbeta. TCRdb ran MiXCR on the immunoSEQ multiplex PCR reads and lists one entry per CDR3 protein. In the table there are about 300,000 distinct CDR3 sequences, 85% of which are singletons. The authors sequenced TCR beta from blood CD8+ and CD4+ T cells. CDR3 length: 15 amino acids. V was cut by 0 bases and J by 1 base, with 10 bases left in between. The germline CDR1 and CDR2 sequences are SGDLS and YYNGEE.

The sequence came from a human donor with multiple sclerosis. The chain links TRBV9 to TRBJ1-1; D remains unclear. Specimen: CD8+ T cells from PBMCs. CDR3 DNA sequence: TGTGCCAGCAGCGTAGCTCTGGACGAGAACACTGAAGCTTTCTTT. Translation: CASSVALDENTEAFF.